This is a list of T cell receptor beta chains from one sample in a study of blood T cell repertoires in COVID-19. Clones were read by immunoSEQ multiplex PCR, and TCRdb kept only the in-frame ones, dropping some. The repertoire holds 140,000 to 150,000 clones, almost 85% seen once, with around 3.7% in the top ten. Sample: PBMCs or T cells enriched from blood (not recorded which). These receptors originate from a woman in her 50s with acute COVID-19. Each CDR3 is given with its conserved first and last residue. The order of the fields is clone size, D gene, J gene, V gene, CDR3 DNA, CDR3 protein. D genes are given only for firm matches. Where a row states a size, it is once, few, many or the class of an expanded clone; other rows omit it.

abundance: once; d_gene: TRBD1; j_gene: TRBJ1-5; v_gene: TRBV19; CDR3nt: TGTGCCAGTAGTGACAGGGATGGCAATCAGCCCCAGCATTTT; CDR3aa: CASSDRDGNQPQHF
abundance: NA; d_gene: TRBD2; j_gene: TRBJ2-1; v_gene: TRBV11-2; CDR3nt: TGTGCCAGCAGCCCAACTAGCGGGAGTTCCAATGAGCAGTTCTTC; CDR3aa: CASSPTSGSSNEQFF
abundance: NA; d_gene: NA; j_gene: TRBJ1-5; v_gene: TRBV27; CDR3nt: TGTGCCAGCAGTAGTCTCCCGGGGGGGCGGAGCCAGCCCCAGCATTTT; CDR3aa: CASSSLPGGRSQPQHF
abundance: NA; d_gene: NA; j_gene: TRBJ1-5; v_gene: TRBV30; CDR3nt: TGTGCCTGGAGTGAGGCAGGGGATCAGCCCCAGCATTTT; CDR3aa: CAWSEAGDQPQHF
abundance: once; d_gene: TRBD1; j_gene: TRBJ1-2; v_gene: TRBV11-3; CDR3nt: TGTGCCAGCAGCAGCACAGGGGGCCTTGGCTACACCTTC; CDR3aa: CASSSTGGLGYTF
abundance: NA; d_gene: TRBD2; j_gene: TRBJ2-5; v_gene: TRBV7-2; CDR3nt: TGTGCCAGCAGCCTAGCGGGAGTAAAGGAGACCCAGTACTTC; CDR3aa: CASSLAGVKETQYF
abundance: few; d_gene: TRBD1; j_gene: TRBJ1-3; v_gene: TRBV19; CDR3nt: TGTGCCAGTAGTATGGCCGGGACAGGGTCTGGAAACACCATATATTTT; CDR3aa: CASSMAGTGSGNTIYF
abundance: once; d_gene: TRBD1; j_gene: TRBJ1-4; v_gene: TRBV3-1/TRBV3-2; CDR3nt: TGTGCCAGCAGCCCCCCGGGACAGAGTAATGAAAAACTGTTTTTT; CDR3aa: CASSPPGQSNEKLFF
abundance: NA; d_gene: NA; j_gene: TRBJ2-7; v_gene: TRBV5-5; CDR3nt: TGTGCCAGCAGCCCGGGGACCTACGAGCAGTACTTC; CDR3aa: CASSPGTYEQYF
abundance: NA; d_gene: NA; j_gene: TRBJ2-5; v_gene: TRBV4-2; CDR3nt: TGTGCCAGCAGCCAAGATTTCCGGTTTCAAGAGACCCAGTACTTC; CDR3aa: CASSQDFRFQETQYF
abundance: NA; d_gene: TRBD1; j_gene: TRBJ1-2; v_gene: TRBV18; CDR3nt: TGTGCCAGCTCACTACCAGACAGGGAGACAACTAACTATGGCTACACCTTC; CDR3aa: CASSLPDRETTNYGYTF
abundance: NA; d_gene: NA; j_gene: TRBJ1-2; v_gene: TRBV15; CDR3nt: TGTGCCACCAGCAGAGATTGGGAGGAAGATAACTATGGCTACACCTTC; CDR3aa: CATSRDWEEDNYGYTF
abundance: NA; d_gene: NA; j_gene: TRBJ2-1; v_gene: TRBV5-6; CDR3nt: TGTGCCAGCAGCCCACAGACCACCAATGAGCAGTTCTTC; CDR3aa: CASSPQTTNEQFF
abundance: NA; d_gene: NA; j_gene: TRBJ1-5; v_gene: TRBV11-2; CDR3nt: TGTGCCAGCAGCTCTGGAGGAGGTCAGCCCCAGCATTTT; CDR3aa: CASSSGGGQPQHF
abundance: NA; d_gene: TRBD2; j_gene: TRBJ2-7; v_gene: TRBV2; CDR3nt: TGTGCCAGCAGAGCAACTAGCGGAGCCTCCTACGAGCAGTACTTC; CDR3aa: CASRATSGASYEQYF
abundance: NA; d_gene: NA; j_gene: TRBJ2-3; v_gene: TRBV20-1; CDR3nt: TGCAGTGCTAGTTCCAGCGGAGATACGCAGTATTTT; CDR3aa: CSASSSGDTQYF
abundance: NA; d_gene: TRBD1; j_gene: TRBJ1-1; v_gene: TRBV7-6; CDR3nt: TGTGCCAGCAGCCCAGGGGGGTTGATGAACACTGAAGCTTTCTTT; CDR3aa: CASSPGGLMNTEAFF
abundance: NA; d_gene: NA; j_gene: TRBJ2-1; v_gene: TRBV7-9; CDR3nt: TGTGCCAGCAGCCCCCCCGGACTAAACTACAATGAGCAGTTCTTC; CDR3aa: CASSPPGLNYNEQFF
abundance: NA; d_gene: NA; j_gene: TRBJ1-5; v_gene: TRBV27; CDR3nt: TGTGCCAGCAGTCCCCGAGGTGGGGGGAAGGGTAATCAGCCCCAGCATTTT; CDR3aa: CASSPRGGGKGNQPQHF
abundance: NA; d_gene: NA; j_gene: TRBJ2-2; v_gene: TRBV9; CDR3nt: TGTGCCAGCAGCGTAGTTCCAGCGGAGAACACCGGGGAGCTGTTTTTT; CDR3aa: CASSVVPAENTGELFF
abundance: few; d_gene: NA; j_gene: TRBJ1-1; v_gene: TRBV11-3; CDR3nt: TGTGCCAGCACCCAGGTGGGAGGCACTGAAGCTTTCTTT; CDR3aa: CASTQVGGTEAFF
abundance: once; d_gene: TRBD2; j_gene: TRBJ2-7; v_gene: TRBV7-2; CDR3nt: TGTGCCAGCAGCTTTACAGGTAGCGGGAGCTACGAGCAGTACTTC; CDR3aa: CASSFTGSGSYEQYF
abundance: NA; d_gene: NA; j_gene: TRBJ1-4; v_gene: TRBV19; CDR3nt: TGTGCCAGTAGTTTCGACTGGCGGGACGGACTGTTTTTT; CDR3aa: CASSFDWRDGLFF
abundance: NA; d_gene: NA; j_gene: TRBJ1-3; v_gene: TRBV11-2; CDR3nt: TGTGCCAGCAGCACCTTAGCGGGTAGAGGAAACACCATATATTTT; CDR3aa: CASSTLAGRGNTIYF
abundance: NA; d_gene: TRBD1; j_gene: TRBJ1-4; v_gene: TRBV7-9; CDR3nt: TGTGCCAGCAGCAACCGGGACAGGGCCGAAAAACTGTTTTTT; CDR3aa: CASSNRDRAEKLFF
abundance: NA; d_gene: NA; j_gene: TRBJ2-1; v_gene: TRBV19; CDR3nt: TGTGCCAGTAGTACGACCGAGACTAGTCACAATGAGCAGTTCTTC; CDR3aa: CASSTTETSHNEQFF
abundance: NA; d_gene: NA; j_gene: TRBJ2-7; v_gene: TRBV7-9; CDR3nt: TGTGCCAGCAGCTTAGGGGGGTGGGGAGGCTCCTACGGGCAGTACTTC; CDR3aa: CASSLGGWGGSYGQYF
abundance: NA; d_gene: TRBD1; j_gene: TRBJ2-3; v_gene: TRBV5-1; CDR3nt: TGCGCCAGCAGCTTGGAAGCACCGGGACAGGGGACAGATACGCAGTATTTT; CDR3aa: CASSLEAPGQGTDTQYF
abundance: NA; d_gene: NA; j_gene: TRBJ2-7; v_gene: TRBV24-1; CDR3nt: TGTGCCACCAGTGATTCGGGACTGGGGAACAAGCAGTACTTC; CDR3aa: CATSDSGLGNKQYF
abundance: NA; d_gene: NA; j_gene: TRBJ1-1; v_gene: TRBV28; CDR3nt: TGTGCCAGCAGTTTAGCGGACACTGAAGCTTTCTTT; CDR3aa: CASSLADTEAFF
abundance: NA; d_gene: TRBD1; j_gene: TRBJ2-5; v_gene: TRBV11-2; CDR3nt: TGTGCCAGCAGCCCGGACAGGTCGGAGACCCAGTACTTC; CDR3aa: CASSPDRSETQYF
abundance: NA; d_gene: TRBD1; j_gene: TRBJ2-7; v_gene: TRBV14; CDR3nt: TGTGCCAGCAGGGGACAGGGTTTCCACGAGCAGTACTTC; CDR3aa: CASRGQGFHEQYF
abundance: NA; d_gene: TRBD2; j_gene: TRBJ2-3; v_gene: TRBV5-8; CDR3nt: TGTGCCAGCAGCTTGGCCGGGACTAGCGGGAGTTGGGGTACGCAGTATTTT; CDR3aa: CASSLAGTSGSWGTQYF
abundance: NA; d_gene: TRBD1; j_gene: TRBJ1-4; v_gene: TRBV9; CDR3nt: TGTGCCAGCAGCGCATCCGGGACAGGGGGAGAAAAACTGTTTTTT; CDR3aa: CASSASGTGGEKLFF
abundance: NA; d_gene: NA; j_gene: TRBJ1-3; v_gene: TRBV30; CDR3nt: TGTGCCTGGAGAATGGGGGGGGAAAACACCATATATTTT; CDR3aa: CAWRMGGENTIYF
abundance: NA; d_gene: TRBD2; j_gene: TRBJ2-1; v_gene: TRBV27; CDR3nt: TGTGCCAGCAGTTTAGGACTAGCGGGAGGGCCTGGGTTGAATGAGCAGTTCTTC; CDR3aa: CASSLGLAGGPGLNEQFF
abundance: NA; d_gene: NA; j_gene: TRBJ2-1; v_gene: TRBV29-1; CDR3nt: TGCAGCGTCTCCTCCTACAATGAGCAGTTCTTC; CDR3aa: CSVSSYNEQFF
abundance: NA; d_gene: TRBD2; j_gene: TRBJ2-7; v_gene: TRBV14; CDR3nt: TGTGCCAGCAGCCTACTAGCGGGAGGGCCCCACGAGCAGTACTTC; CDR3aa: CASSLLAGGPHEQYF
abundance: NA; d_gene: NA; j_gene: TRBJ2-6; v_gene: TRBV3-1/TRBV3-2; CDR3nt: TGTGCCAGCAGCCCGCCCGGCTCTGGGGCCAACGTCCTGACTTTC; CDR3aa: CASSPPGSGANVLTF
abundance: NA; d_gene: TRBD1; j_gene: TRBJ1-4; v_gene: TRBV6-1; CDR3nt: TGTGCCAGCAGTGACCCGGGGACAGGAAATGAAAAACTGTTTTTT; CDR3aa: CASSDPGTGNEKLFF
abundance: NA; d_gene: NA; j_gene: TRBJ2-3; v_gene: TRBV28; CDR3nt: TGTGCCAGCAGTGCCCGACACACAGATACGCAGTATTTT; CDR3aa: CASSARHTDTQYF
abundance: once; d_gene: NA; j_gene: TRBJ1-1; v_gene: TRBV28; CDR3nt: TGTGCCAGCAGGGTGGGGCCACGGGTGAACACTGAAGCTTTCTTT; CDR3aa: CASRVGPRVNTEAFF
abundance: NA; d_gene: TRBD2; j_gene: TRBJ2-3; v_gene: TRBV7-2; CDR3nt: TGTGCCAGCAGCTTTCCACTAGCGGGGGTCACAGATACGCAGTATTTT; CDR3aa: CASSFPLAGVTDTQYF
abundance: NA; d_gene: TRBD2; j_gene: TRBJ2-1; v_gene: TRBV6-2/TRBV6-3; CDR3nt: TGTGCCAGCAGTTACTCGGGACTAGCGGGGGCCATTAACTCCTACAATGAGCAGTTCTTC; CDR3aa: CASSYSGLAGAINSYNEQFF
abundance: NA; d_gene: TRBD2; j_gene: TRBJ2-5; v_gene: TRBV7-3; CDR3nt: TGTGCCAGCAGCTCCGGACTAGCGGGGTGGGAGACCCAGTACTTC; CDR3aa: CASSSGLAGWETQYF
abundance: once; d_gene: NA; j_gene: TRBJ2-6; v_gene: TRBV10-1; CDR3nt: TGCGCCAGCAGCCCACCGGTCTCTGGGGCCAACGTCCTGACTTTC; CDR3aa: CASSPPVSGANVLTF
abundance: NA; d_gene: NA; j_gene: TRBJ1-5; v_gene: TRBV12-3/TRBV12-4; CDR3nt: TGTGCCAGCAGTTTATGGGCCAATCAGCCCCAGCATTTT; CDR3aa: CASSLWANQPQHF
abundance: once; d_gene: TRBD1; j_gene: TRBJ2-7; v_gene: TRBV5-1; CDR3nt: TGCGCCAGCAGCTTGGAAGGGGACGGGACAGGGGGCTGGTACGAGCAGTACTTC; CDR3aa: CASSLEGDGTGGWYEQYF
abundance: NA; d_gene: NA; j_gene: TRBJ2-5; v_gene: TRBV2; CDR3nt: TGTGCCAGCAGTGAAGCCTTGGTCCCCGGGGAGACCCAGTACTTC; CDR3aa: CASSEALVPGETQYF
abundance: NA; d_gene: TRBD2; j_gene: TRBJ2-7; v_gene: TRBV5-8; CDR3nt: TGTGCCAGCAAACGGGGGCTAGCGGGAGGCGAGCAGTACTTC; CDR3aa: CASKRGLAGGEQYF
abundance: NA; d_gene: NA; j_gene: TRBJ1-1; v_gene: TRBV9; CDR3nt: TGTGCCAGCAGCGTAGATCAGGGGTTCACGACTTTCTTT; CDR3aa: CASSVDQGFTTFF
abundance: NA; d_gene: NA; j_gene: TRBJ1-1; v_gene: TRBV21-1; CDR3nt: TGTGCCAGCAGCAAAGCCCGCCTCAGGTCCGAAGCTTTCTTT; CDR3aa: CASSKARLRSEAFF
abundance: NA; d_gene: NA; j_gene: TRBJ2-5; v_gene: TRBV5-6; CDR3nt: TGTGCCAGCGATTACAACCAAGAGACCCAGTACTTC; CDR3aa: CASDYNQETQYF
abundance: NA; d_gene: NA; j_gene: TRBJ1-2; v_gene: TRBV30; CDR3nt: TGTGCCTGGAACGTACCCCGGACAGAACCTTGGTATAACTATGGCTACACCTTC; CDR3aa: CAWNVPRTEPWYNYGYTF